This TCR beta chain derives from a study of T cell clones after liver transplantation. Study in general: Liver transplant recipients had immunosuppression withdrawal attempted within 2 years. Subjects received no induction therapy and standard immunosuppression until randomization at 12-24 months post-transplant.

Details on this clone: The antigen is unknown.

Sorting of unstimulated PBMCs yielded separate CD3+CD4+ and CD3+CD8+ fractions. Findings of the study overall: Donor-reactive sequences fell more than third party-reactive ones, suggesting partial deletion.

This CDR3 contains 14 residues. The germline V gene encodes CDR1 SGHRS and CDR2 YFSETQ. V was shortened by 3 bases and J by 0 bases, with 9 bases between the two germline ends. Using immunoSEQ multiplex PCR, the repertoire was profiled, and TCRdb retains in-frame clones only, with some absent. The sample consists of 50,000 to 70,000 clones, roughly 70% of them appearing once. The receptor was derived from a human patient who received a liver transplant. The graft donor may have contributed some T cells. The chain combines TRBV5-1 with TRBJ1-1, with D possibly being TRBD1 (5 bases). Sample: CD4+ T cells from blood, taken at the roughly 16-month timepoint. The CDR3 spells CASSSGVMNTEAFF. CDR3 coding DNA: TGCGCCAGCAGCTCGGGGGTCATGAACACTGAAGCTTTCTTT.